This TCR beta chain was sequenced for a study of CD4 T cells in relation to SARS-CoV-2 and coronaviruses (dated by TCRdb to about 2021). Broadly, across the study: In the ViraFEST assay, PBMCs were grown with antigen for approximately 9 days, and TCR beta CDR3s were then sequenced to identify antigen-specific clonal expansions. An HIV-1 Nef peptide pool or a no-peptide culture served as the negative reference condition. Using patient-derived lymphoblastoid cell lines, the shared crossreactive spike epitopes were mapped to their HLA restriction. At the level of individual TCR clonotypes, the study evaluated whether memory CD4+ T cells crossreact between the spike proteins of SARS-CoV-2 and those of common cold coronaviruses. The Adaptive Biotechnologies TCR-sequencing kit was used to sequence samples from a few pre-COVID donors and the naive versus memory experiments, whereas other data were Illumina-based. A different TCR-beta assay, based on Illumina, was used to sequence expansion assays from other donors in the study.

The CDR3 runs 13 amino acids, cysteine and phenylalanine included. Of the read, only the CDR3 DNA is kept; its 39 bases are in frame from base 1. The V and J ends are trimmed by 3 bases and 5 bases, leaving 8 bases between them. CD4+ T cells from unexposed donors were collected before the COVID-19 pandemic (2011-2018). Following 10 days of culture, the EasySep CD4+ T cell isolation kit was used to isolate CD4+ T cells. As cell numbers permitted, CD4+ T cells from unexposed donors were tested for reactivity to SARS-CoV-2 S and N and to four common cold coronavirus spike pools. Each well received about 2 million PBMCs, cultured in IMDM supplemented with about 5.4% human AB serum and around 9 IU/ml IL-2. Half of the culture medium was replaced with fresh IL-2-containing medium on days 3 and 7. In general, triplicate replicate wells were used for every peptide culture condition. Leukapheresis product for the unexposed donors was purchased commercially. Ficoll-Paque PLUS gradient centrifugation was used to isolate PBMCs from either whole blood or leukapheresis product. The PBMCs went either fresh into the expansion assay or into cryopreservation at -140 degrees C. The QIAamp Micro DNA Kit was used to extract genomic DNA from the CD4+ T cells.

Library preparation used the immunoSEQ multiplex PCR assay. As for the original processing: During preprocessing, nonproductive sequences were removed, as were CDR3s that did not start with C, did not end with F or W, or were shorter than 7 amino acids. The MANAFEST web app identified antigen-specific clonotypes based on expansion compared with the reference and other culture wells. To be counted as positive, a clone had to show significant expansion compared with the reference culture, at an FDR below 0.05, in 2 of 3 replicate wells. For a clone to be considered positive, significant expansion relative to all other tandem wells and an odds ratio above 5 were also required. CDR3 homology was measured as pairwise Levenshtein distance, computed with the stringdist R package after trimming three terminal residues from each end. Held by TCRdb, this immuneACCESS table contains in-frame sequences only and omits some clones. Under half of the omission traces to an unresolved V gene where checked; the cause of the rest is unknown. The V and J calls and clone size are taken from that table; D and trimming were inferred from the DNA. Across this sample there are about 29,000 clones, with 70% to 80% seen only once. Less than 20% of the sample belongs to the ten largest clones.

The study at large found these results: The study was constrained by small numbers of patients and of tested TCRs. Compared with monoreactive clones, crossreactive clones had significantly weaker SARS-CoV-2-driven expansion, a result consistent with antigenic imprinting. Crossreactivity analysis was centred on spike protein, so crossreactivity against other viral proteins was not assessed. Memory CD4+ clonotypes crossrecognizing SARS-CoV-2 and at least one common cold coronavirus spike were found in roughly 65% of donors. No donor contributed both pre-pandemic and post-infection samples, which limited tracing the source of pre-existing responses.

This clone has only one observation. Its antigen is not yet known. Base qualities were left out, and no much larger clone turns up one base away. The V gene is TRBV12-3 or TRBV12-4 and the J gene is TRBJ1-5; the D gene remains uncertain. The clonotype originates from a human donor in good health. Sample: CD4+ T cells from PBMCs, cultured in vitro. The CDR3: CASSFGLYQPQHF. The DNA reads TGTGCCAGCAGTTTCGGCCTGTATCAGCCCCAGCATTTT.